The 10 T cell receptor beta chains presented below share a single source sample, sequenced in a study of T cell repertoires in Merkel cell carcinoma. Assay used: immunoSEQ multiplex PCR; TCRdb lists only in-frame clones, some missing. The sample holds 12,000 to 15,000 clones, 65% to 85% seen once. Sequenced sample: tumor tissue. Receptors were obtained from an adult with Merkel cell carcinoma.

CDR3 loop: CASSRETKETQYF. The DNA for the CDR3 is TGCGCCAGCAGCAGGGAGACAAAAGAGACCCAGTACTTC. The chain carries TRBV5-1 and TRBJ2-5, with D possibly TRBD2 on 5 matching bases. The germline gives CDR1 SGHRS, CDR2 YFSETQ. V lost 4 bases and J lost 3, with 10 bases in between. The CDR3 consists of 13 residues.

The chain recombines TRBV7-9 with TRBJ2-2, with D perhaps matching TRBD2 (5 bases). V was clipped by 1 base and J by 5 bases, with 5 bases between them. The germline V gene encodes CDR1 SEHNR and CDR2 FQNEAQ (reference sequence). The CDR3 covers 13 residues. This chain's CDR3 is CASSLGGTGELFF. CDR3 DNA sequence: TGTGCCAGCAGCTTAGGAGGGACCGGGGAGCTGTTTTTT.

The chain recombines TRBV9 with TRBJ2-3; D gene uncertain. Germline V lookup: CDR1 SGDLS, CDR2 YYNGEE. Trimming stripped 2 bases from V and 9 bases from J, with 16 bases between. The CDR3 is made up of 14 amino acids. The CDR3 nucleotides are TGTGCCAGCAGCGTGGCGCTCTCGATGGGGACGCAGTATTTT. It codes for CASSVALSMGTQYF.

The chain is built from TRBV6-2 or TRBV6-3 and TRBJ1-4, with no clear D. The V gene's germline CDR1 is MNHEY and CDR2 SVGEGT. Trimming cost V 6 bases and J 5 bases, with 10 bases left between them. CDR3 size: 13 residues. DNA for the CDR3: TGTGCCAGCAGCCGTTCGGAAAATGAAAAACTGTTTTTT. As protein: CASSRSENEKLFF.

The chain couples TRBV5-4 to TRBJ1-5; D unclear. Germline V gene lookup returns CDR1 SGHNT and CDR2 YYREEE (reference sequence). The CDR3 has 13 amino acids. The V and J ends lost 0 bases and 4 bases respectively, with 5 bases between them. The DNA of the CDR3 is TGTGCCAGCAGCTTGGGACCAAATCAGCCCCAGCATTTT. Translation: CASSLGPNQPQHF.

This clone is medium-sized (0.01 to 0.1%) within its sample. This chain uses TRBV3-1 (or the pseudogene TRBV3-2) with TRBJ1-5, with TRBD1 as a possible D gene (5 bases). V was shortened by 0 bases and J by 9 bases, with 12 bases between the two germline ends. Germline V gives CDR1 LGHDT, CDR2 YNNKEL (reference sequence). The CDR3 loop spans 14 amino acids. CDR3 loop: CASSQDRGARPQHF. CDR3 nucleotides: TGTGCCAGCAGCCAAGATAGAGGGGCGAGGCCCCAGCATTTT.

The V gene is TRBV18, the J gene TRBJ1-6; unclear D gene. Trimming removed 3 bases at V and 1 base at J, with 7 bases between. The V gene's germline CDR1 is KGHSH and CDR2 LQKENI. CDR3 length equals 15 residues. DNA for the CDR3: TGTGCCAGCTCACCTGGAGGATCCTATAATTCACCCCTCCACTTT. Its translation is CASSPGGSYNSPLHF.

V is TRBV5-6 and J is TRBJ1-4; D not resolved. V lost 1 base and J 8 bases, leaving 21 bases between the germline ends. Germline CDR1 is SGHDT and CDR2 is YYEEEE. This CDR3 is 17 amino acids long. The CDR3 region is CASSLFLPERVGEKLFF. The CDR3 DNA reads as TGTGCCAGCAGCTTGTTTCTCCCCGAGAGGGTCGGGGAAAAACTGTTTTTT.

The chain links TRBV6-5 to TRBJ2-7; TRBD1 might be the D (5 bases). The germline CDR1 and CDR2 sequences are MNHEY and SVGAGI. CDR3 size: 15 residues. Trimming stripped 6 bases from V and 0 bases from J, with 15 bases between. In DNA, the CDR3 is TGTGCCAGCAGCCCCCGCAGGGATCCCTCCTACGAGCAGTACTTC. It specifies CASSPRRDPSYEQYF.

The DNA of the CDR3 is TGTGCCAGCAGTTACGGCACTTTGAACACTGAAGCTTTCTTT. Its translation is CASSYGTLNTEAFF. The chain carries TRBV6-5 and TRBJ1-1; no clear D. V was clipped by 2 bases and J by 0 bases, with 7 bases between them. This CDR3 has 14 residues. Germline V gives CDR1 MNHEY, CDR2 SVGAGI.